The source of this TCR beta chain is a study of blood T cell repertoires in COVID-19. All enrollees were roughly 18 to 95 years old and from around 25 US areas. Two negative PCRs, clearance, or symptom resolution were required of recovered Cohort 3 donors. Per the original methods: Nucleated cell counts were estimated from reference gene primer amplification. Profiling relied on immunoSEQ multiplex PCR, and the TCRdb table lists in-frame clones only, not all of them. V and J calls and clone size are given by that table; D and trimming were obtained from the DNA. There are over 350,000 clones in the sample; around nine tenths occur only once, and roughly 1.2% lies in the top ten. The CDR3 runs 18 residues. The J segment lost 0 bases and the V segment lost 0 bases, leaving 7 bases of the junction unmatched. Germline CDR1 reads SGHTA; CDR2 reads FQGTGA.

Material for sequencing was PBMCs or T cells enriched from blood (not recorded which). The TCR sequence derives from a woman under 30 who had recovered from COVID-19. The chain combines TRBV7-3 with TRBJ2-2; 7 nucleotides align to TRBD2. The CDR3 loop reads CASSLTGGASANTGELFF. The CDR3 bases are TGTGCCAGCAGCTTAACGGGAGGGGCGAGCGCGAACACCGGGGAGCTGTTTTTT.